The present T cell receptor (beta chain) was sequenced within a study of blood T cell repertoires in COVID-19. Study overall: Collection of acute and convalescent COVID-19 samples took place in the United States, Italy and Spain. From T cells, B-cell-depleted T cells, or PBMCs came the material, which was cDNA or gDNA.

This clone has a single count. Profiling relied on immunoSEQ multiplex PCR, and the TCRdb table lists in-frame clones only, not all of them. In the table there are 250,000 to 350,000 clones, 85% to 90% of which are singletons. The receptor was derived from a man aged 25-45 years with acute or convalescent COVID-19. What was sequenced was peripheral blood.

As DNA, the CDR3 is TGTGCCTGGAGTATTTACAGGGGAAGTCAGCCCCAGCATTTT. The encoded protein is CAWSIYRGSQPQHF. This chain joins TRBV30 and TRBJ1-5, with 7 nucleotides matching TRBD1. V was pared by 2 bases and J by 6 bases, with 7 bases of the junction left unmatched. Germline lookup yields CDR1 GTSNPN and CDR2 SVGIG (reference sequence). The CDR3 contains 14 residues. Supplemented by reference TRBV30 and TRBJ1-5, the full variable domain reads SQTIHQWPATLVQPVGSPLSLECTVEGTSNPNLYWYRQAAGRGLQLLFYSVGIGQISSEVPQNLSASRPQDRQFILSSKKLLLSDSGFYLCAWSIYRGSQPQHFGDGTRLSIL.